Listed here are 8 T cell receptor beta chains from one sample, sequenced in a study of tumor and adjacent non-tumor tissue in lung cancer. Three rounds of nested PCR, following a modified ARM-PCR protocol, produced the TCRbeta library. TCRdb reprocessed the multiplex PCR reads with MiXCR, giving one entry per CDR3 protein. The sample includes approximately 44,000 distinct CDR3 sequences, roughly 60% of them seen just once. No cell sorting was done before RNA was extracted from the tissue. More than 3 cm separated this lung sample from the edge of the tumor. Source material: distant non-tumor lung tissue. Every receptor here comes from a man in his forties or fifties with non-small cell lung cancer.

Concerning this clonotype itself: The junction departs from germline at one end; a sequencing error may be responsible. V and J are TRBV6-1 and TRBJ1-2; no definite D call. CDR3 length equals 14 residues. The germline CDR1 and CDR2 sequences are MNHNS and SASEGT. CDR3 loop: CAITELASADGYTF. The CDR3 nucleotides are TGTGCCATCACTGAATTGGCCTCGGCGGATGGCTACACCTTT.

As concerns this clonotype: The junction departs from the called germline gene at one end, perhaps through a read error. This sequence joins TRBV11-3 and TRBJ2-1; a weak D match, TRBD2 (5 bases). This CDR3 contains 13 residues. The germline gives CDR1 SGHNT, CDR2 YENEEA. CDR3 sequence: CTSSPSGVEAQFF. CDR3 DNA sequence: TGTACCAGCAGCCCGAGTGGTGTGGAGGCGCAGTTCTTC.

To note about this clonotype: The missing conserved phenylalanine or tryptophan at the end of this CDR3 makes a read error likely. V gene TRBV6-5 combines with J gene TRBJ2-3; 8 bases fit TRBD2. CDR3 length equals 15 residues. The germline CDR1 and CDR2 sequences are MNHEY and SVGAGI. Here the CDR3 DNA reads TGTGACAGCAGTTACTCGGCCGGGGGGGCAGATAGGCAGTATCTT. Amino acid sequence: CDSSYSAGGADRQYL.

Comments on this clonotype: An end of the junction differs from the germline gene, which may be a read error. This sequence joins TRBV5-4 and TRBJ2-7, with 9 bases identical to TRBD1. The CDR3 runs 15 residues. CDR1 SGHNT and CDR2 YYREEE come from the germline V gene (reference sequence). Written as DNA, the CDR3 is TGTGCCAGCAGCTTGGGGGTACAGGGGGCCTACGAGCAGCACTTC. This codes for CASSLGVQGAYEQHF.

About this clonotype: It is likely a read error, because the conserved phenylalanine at the end of the CDR3 is missing. The chain uses TRBV13 and TRBJ2-3; 8 nucleotides agree with TRBD2. Trimming took 0 bases from V and 8 from J; bases not matched to a gene: 7. This CDR3 has 15 residues. Germline CDR1 and CDR2: PRHDT and FYEKMQ (reference sequence). CDR3 coding DNA: TGTGCCAGCAGCTTAGGCGGGGGGGCCGAAGGTACGCAGTATATT. It is translated as CASSLGGGAEGTQYI.

To note about this clonotype: The missing conserved phenylalanine or tryptophan at the end of this CDR3 makes a read error likely. The chain links TRBV29-1 to TRBJ2-1, with 8 positions matching TRBD2. The CDR3 is made up of 16 amino acids. Per germline, CDR1 SQVTM and CDR2 ANQGSEA. CDR3 sequence reads: CSIEPLLAGGRNEQFL. The CDR3 nucleotides read TGTAGCATTGAACCGCTTCTGGCGGGAGGAAGGAATGAGCAGTTCTTA.

Worth noting for this clonotype: The junction does not match germline at one end; this may be a read error. The chain has TRBV12-3 or TRBV12-4 and TRBJ2-7; possible D gene TRBD1, 6 bases. This CDR3 spans 13 amino acids. This chain's CDR3 is CANSRGLNYELYF. In DNA form, the CDR3 reads TGTGCCAACAGCAGGGGCCTCAACTACGAGCTGTACTTC.

This clonotype was detected only once. The chain couples TRBV11-2 to TRBJ2-3, with D maybe TRBD2 (5 bases). V was trimmed by 6 bases and J by 13 bases, leaving 26 bases between them. CDR3 size: 15 residues. CDR1 and CDR2 (germline): SGHAT, FQNNGV. This CDR3 reads CASSLMSSSTDVEYF. For the CDR3, the DNA is TGTGCCAGCAGTTTAATGAGCTCTAGCACAGATGTAGAGTATTTT.